These 3 T cell receptor beta chains share one sample of origin, sequenced in a study of glioma-infiltrating T cells after dendritic cell vaccination. Using immunoSEQ multiplex PCR, the repertoire was profiled, and TCRdb retains in-frame clones only, with some absent. The sample consists of roughly 85,000 clones, around 84% of them appearing once. The time point is: after dendritic cell vaccination, including at tumor progression/relapse. The material sequenced was blood, taken after dendritic cell vaccination. These receptor sequences come from a human donor with glioblastoma.

The chain links TRBV7-6 to TRBJ2-2; the D is unclear. Germline loops: CDR1 SGHVS, CDR2 FNYEAQ. The CDR3 covers 14 residues. V was trimmed by 0 bases and J by 1 base, leaving 3 bases between them. The CDR3 DNA is TGTGCCAGCAGCTTAGCTCAGAACACCGGGGAGCTGTTTTTT. Protein product: CASSLAQNTGELFF.

The gene calls are TRBV7-9 and TRBJ1-1; D unresolved. V was clipped by 5 bases and J by 7 bases, with 17 bases between them. Per germline, CDR1 SEHNR and CDR2 FQNEAQ (reference sequence). This CDR3 has 14 amino acids. The CDR3 DNA reads TGTGCCAGCAGCCTCCTACCGGTTCCAATTGAAGCTTTCTTT. It encodes CASSLLPVPIEAFF.

The rearrangement joins TRBV7-9 to TRBJ1-2; maybe TRBD1 (6 bases). Trimming cost V 3 bases and J 8 bases, with 19 bases left between them. The CDR3 is 15 amino acids. The V gene's germline CDR1 is SEHNR and CDR2 FQNEAQ (reference sequence). The CDR3, as DNA: TGTGCCAGCAGCTTGGCCGGGACATCCCACGAAGGCTACACCTTC. Amino acid sequence: CASSLAGTSHEGYTF.